This T cell receptor beta chain was retrieved from a study of PD-L1 blockade in urothelial cancer. Study details: The number of prior chemotherapy regimens per patient was 0 to 3. Samples came from 3 weeks, at the second dose, and 6 weeks into treatment. T cells were recovered from blood samples at a median of roughly 150,000. The study, taken as a whole, reports: Durable-benefit patients had greater expansion of tumor-associated blood clones at 3 weeks.

A note on this clone: The antigen is undetermined.

Sample time point: pretreatment peripheral blood. Germline V gene lookup returns CDR1 MDHEN and CDR2 SYDVKM. Between the trimmed V and J ends, which lost 6 bases and 2 bases, there was a span of 16 bases. The CDR3 covers 16 residues. Data came from immunoSEQ multiplex PCR; TCRdb stores just in-frame clones and leaves some out. The sample records tens of thousands of clones, almost 90% being singletons. Sequenced here: PBMCs, sampled around atezolizumab (anti-PD-L1) treatment. The V and J genes are TRBV28 and TRBJ1-4; TRBD1 is a possible D gene (6 bases). The TCR comes from a man in his 70s with urothelial cancer. DNA of the CDR3: TGTGCCAGCAGGGGGGCAGGGAAGCTCACTAATGAAAAACTGTTTTTT. Its translation is CASRGAGKLTNEKLFF.